Below, 11 T cell receptor beta chains from the same sample are listed, as sequenced in a study of cytomegalovirus exposure and HLA in healthy donors. The PCR had 60 Vbeta and 13 Jbeta primers. Assay used: immunoSEQ multiplex PCR; TCRdb lists only in-frame clones, some missing. The sample records about 150,000 clones, about four fifths being singletons. The sample comprised PBMCs. The source is a woman between 35 and 50 years old in good health and CMV-seropositive.

About this clone: This CDR3 is also generated by other DNA sequences in the sample. V is TRBV9 and J is TRBJ2-7; TRBD1 agrees at 7 bases. CDR1 and CDR2 from the germline V gene are SGDLS and YYNGEE. This CDR3 has 15 residues. V was pared by 3 bases and J by 3 bases, with 9 bases of the junction left unmatched. The CDR3 sequence is CASSAAGTADYEQYF. The CDR3, as DNA: TGTGCCAGCAGCGCTGCCGGGACAGCCGACTACGAGCAGTACTTC.

The chain is built from TRBV5-1 and TRBJ1-5, with D unresolved. V dropped 7 bases and J dropped 5 bases, with 13 bases sitting between them. The CDR3 is made up of 13 amino acids. In germline, CDR1 is SGHRS, CDR2 YFSETQ. CDR3 sequence (DNA): TGCGCCAGCGGCCGGTCAGGTGATCAGCCCCAGCATTTT. Translation gives CASGRSGDQPQHF. Full variable domain (outside the CDR3, taken from reference TRBV5-1 and TRBJ1-5): KAGVTQTPRYLIKTRGQQVTLSCSPISGHRSVSWYQQTPGQGLQFLFEYFSETQRNKGNFPGRFSGRQFSNSRSEMNVSTLELGDSALYLCASGRSGDQPQHFGDGTRLSIL.

The J gene is TRBJ2-1, the V gene TRBV7-6, with 11 bases fitting TRBD2. The junction had 8 bases not matched to a gene; V was cut back by 1 base and J by 0 bases. Germline CDR1 is SGHVS and CDR2 is FNYEAQ. The CDR3 spans 19 residues. In nucleotides, the CDR3 is TGTGCCAGCAGCTTAGTGGCTAGCGGGAGGCCCAGCTCCTACAATGAGCAGTTCTTC. This codes for CASSLVASGRPSSYNEQFF. Using reference TRBV7-6 and TRBJ2-1 for the parts outside the CDR3, the full variable domain is GAGVSQSPRYKVTKRGQDVALRCDPISGHVSLYWYRQALGQGPEFLTYFNYEAQQDKSGLPNDRFSAERPEGSISTLTIQRTEQRDSAMYRCASSLVASGRPSSYNEQFFGPGTRLTVL.

The CDR3 nucleotides read TGCGCCAGCAGTAAGCGGGGGGGCCCTAGCACAGATACGCAGTATTTT. It yields the protein CASSKRGGPSTDTQYF. The J gene is TRBJ2-3, the V gene TRBV5-1, with TRBD2 matching over 10 bases. Germline CDR1 is SGHRS and CDR2 is YFSETQ. The length of the CDR3 is 16 residues. J lost 0 bases, V lost 5 bases, and 6 bases had no gene match.

The CDR3 DNA sequence: TGTGCCAGCAGTTCCCCGACAGGCTGGGGCACTGAAGCTTTCTTT. Amino acid sequence: CASSSPTGWGTEAFF. This chain uses TRBV28 with TRBJ1-1; D perhaps matches TRBD1 (6 bases). Germline-derived CDR1 and CDR2 are MDHEN and SYDVKM. Trimming stripped 4 bases from V and 4 bases from J, with 16 bases between. The CDR3 runs to 15 residues.

The V and J genes are TRBV14 and TRBJ2-7, with 7 positions matching TRBD2. The CDR3 contains 15 residues. Germline V gives CDR1 SGHDN, CDR2 FVKESK. Unmatched junction bases numbered 6, after V lost 4 bases and J lost 0 bases. The CDR3 bases are TGTGCCAGCAGCCTGGGCGGGGGATACTCCTACGAGCAGTACTTC. Protein product: CASSLGGGYSYEQYF.

Only one count was recorded for this clone. The gene calls are TRBV27 and TRBJ1-6; tentative D call: TRBD1 (5 bases). The V end lost 0 bases, the J end lost 13 bases, and 10 bases lay between the germline ends. The V gene's germline CDR1 is MNHEY and CDR2 SMNVEV (reference sequence). The CDR3 length is 13 residues. DNA for the CDR3: TGTGCCAGCAGTTTATCCGGGGGTCGGCCCCTCCACTTT. It specifies CASSLSGGRPLHF.

V gene TRBV7-2 combines with J gene TRBJ2-1, with D perhaps matching TRBD1 (6 bases). Germline V gene lookup returns CDR1 SGHTA and CDR2 FQGNSA. Trimming took off 6 bases at V and 8 bases at J, with 14 bases between the two ends. This CDR3 contains 13 residues. CDR3 residues: CASSRDIGDEQFF. CDR3 sequence (DNA): TGTGCCAGCAGTCGGGACATCGGGGATGAGCAGTTCTTC.

For this clone: The junction shows a germline mismatch at one end, possibly a read error. The chain uses TRBV6-1 and TRBJ2-3; 8 positions match TRBD1. The CDR3 has 16 amino acids. Germline V gene data show CDR1 as MNHNS and CDR2 as SASEGT. The CDR3 coding sequence is TGTGCCAGCAGTAAAGCCAGGACAGGGCCCACAGATACGCAGTATTTT. It codes for CASSKARTGPTDTQYF.

The chain links TRBV11-2 to TRBJ2-1; TRBD2 is a possible D gene (5 bases). Germline CDR1 is SGHAT and CDR2 is FQNNGV. CDR3 length equals 15 residues. V lost 10 bases and J 1 base, leaving 17 bases between the germline ends. The CDR3 nucleotides read TGTGCCACCACTTACCGGGGAGATTCCTACAATGAGCAGTTCTTC. It specifies CATTYRGDSYNEQFF.

The rearrangement links TRBV30 to TRBJ2-5; possibly TRBD1 for D (6 bases). Between the trimmed V and J ends, which lost 3 bases and 11 bases, there was a span of 16 bases. In germline, CDR1 is GTSNPN, CDR2 SVGIG (reference sequence). CDR3 length: 12 amino acids. The CDR3 reads CAWRKDRPRQYF. CDR3 nucleotide sequence: TGTGCCTGGAGGAAAGACAGGCCCAGGCAGTACTTC.